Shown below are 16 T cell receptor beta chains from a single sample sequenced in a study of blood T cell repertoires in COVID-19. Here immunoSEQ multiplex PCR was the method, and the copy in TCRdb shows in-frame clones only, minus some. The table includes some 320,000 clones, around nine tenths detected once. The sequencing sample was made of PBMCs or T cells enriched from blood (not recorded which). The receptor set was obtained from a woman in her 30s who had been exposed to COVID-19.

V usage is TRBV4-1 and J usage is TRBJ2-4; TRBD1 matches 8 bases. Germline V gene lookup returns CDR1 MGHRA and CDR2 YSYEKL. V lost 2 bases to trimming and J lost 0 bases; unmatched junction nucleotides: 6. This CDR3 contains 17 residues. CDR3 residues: CASSQPTGELAKNIQYF. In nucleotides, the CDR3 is TGCGCCAGCAGCCAACCGACAGGGGAACTAGCCAAAAACATTCAGTACTTC.

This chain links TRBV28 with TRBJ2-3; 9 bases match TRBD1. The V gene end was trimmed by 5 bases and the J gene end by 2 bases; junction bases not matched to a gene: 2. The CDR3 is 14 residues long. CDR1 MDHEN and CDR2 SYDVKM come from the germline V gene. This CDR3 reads CASSRTGDTDTQYF. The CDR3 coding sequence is TGTGCCAGCAGTCGGACAGGGGACACAGATACGCAGTATTTT.

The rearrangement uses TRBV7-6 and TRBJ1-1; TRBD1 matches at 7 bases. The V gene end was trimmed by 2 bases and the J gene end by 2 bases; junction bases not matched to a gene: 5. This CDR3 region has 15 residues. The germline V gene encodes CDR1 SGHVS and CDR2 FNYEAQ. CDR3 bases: TGTGCCAGCAGCTTAAGTTCAGGGGGAAACACTGAAGCTTTCTTT. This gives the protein CASSLSSGGNTEAFF.

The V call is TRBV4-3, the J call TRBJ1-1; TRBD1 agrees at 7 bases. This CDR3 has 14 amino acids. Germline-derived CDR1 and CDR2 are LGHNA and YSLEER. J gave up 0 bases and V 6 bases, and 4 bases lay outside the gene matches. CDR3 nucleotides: TGCGCCAGCAGGGGTGACAGGGTGAACACTGAAGCTTTCTTT. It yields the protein CASRGDRVNTEAFF.

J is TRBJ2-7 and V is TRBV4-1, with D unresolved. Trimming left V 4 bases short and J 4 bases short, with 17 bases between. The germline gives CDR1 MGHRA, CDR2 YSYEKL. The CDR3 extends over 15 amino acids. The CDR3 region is CASSPEPAAAYEQYF. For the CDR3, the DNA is TGCGCCAGCAGCCCCGAACCGGCGGCGGCTTACGAGCAGTACTTC.

In nucleotides, the CDR3 is TGTGCCAGCAGCCCCGGGACTAGTGAGACCCAGTACTTC. It encodes CASSPGTSETQYF. The chain recombines TRBV2 with TRBJ2-5; 8 bases agree with TRBD2. V shed 6 bases, J shed 5 bases, and the junction held 5 bases outside the gene matches. This CDR3 comprises 13 residues. CDR1 and CDR2 (germline): SNHLY, FYNNEI.

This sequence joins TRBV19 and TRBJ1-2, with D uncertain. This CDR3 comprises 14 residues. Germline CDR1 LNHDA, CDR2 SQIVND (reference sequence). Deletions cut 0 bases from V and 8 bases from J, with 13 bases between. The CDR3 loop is CASSIDSASGGYTF. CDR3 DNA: TGTGCCAGTAGTATAGACTCGGCCTCGGGGGGCTACACCTTC.

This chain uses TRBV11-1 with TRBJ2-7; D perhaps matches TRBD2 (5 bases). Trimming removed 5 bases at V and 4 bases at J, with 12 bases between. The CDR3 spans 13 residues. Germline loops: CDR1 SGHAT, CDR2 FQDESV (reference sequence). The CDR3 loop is CASSVLGAYEQYF. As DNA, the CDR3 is TGTGCCAGCAGCGTCCTGGGAGCGTACGAGCAGTACTTC.

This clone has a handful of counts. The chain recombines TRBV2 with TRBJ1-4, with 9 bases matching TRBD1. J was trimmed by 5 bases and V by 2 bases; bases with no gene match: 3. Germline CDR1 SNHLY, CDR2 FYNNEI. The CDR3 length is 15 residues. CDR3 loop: CASSERDRGNEKLFF. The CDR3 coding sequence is TGTGCCAGCAGTGAACGCGACAGGGGGAATGAAAAACTGTTTTTT.

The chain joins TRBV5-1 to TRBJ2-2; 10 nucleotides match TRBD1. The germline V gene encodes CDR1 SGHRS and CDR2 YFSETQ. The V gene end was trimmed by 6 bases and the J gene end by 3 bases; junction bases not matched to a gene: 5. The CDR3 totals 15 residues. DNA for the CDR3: TGCGCCAGCAATTCGGGACAGGGGTACACCGGGGAGCTGTTTTTT. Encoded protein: CASNSGQGYTGELFF.

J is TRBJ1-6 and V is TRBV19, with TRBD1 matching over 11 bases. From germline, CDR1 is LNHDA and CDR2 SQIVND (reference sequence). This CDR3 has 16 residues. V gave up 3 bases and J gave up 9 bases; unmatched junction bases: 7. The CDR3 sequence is CASSILGGQGASPLHF. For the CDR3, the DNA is TGTGCCAGTAGTATTTTAGGCGGACAGGGGGCTTCACCCCTCCACTTT.

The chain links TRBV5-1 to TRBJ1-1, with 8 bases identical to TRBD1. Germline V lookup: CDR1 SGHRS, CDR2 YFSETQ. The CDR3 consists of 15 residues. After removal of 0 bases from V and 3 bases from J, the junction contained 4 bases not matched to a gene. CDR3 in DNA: TGCGCCAGCAGCTTGGCAGGGGGCGCGTACACTGAAGCTTTCTTT. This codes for CASSLAGGAYTEAFF.

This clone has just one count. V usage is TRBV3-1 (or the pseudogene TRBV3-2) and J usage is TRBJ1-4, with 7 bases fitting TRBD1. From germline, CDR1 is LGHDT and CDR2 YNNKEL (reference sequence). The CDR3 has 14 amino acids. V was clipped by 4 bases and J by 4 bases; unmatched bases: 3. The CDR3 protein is CASSRQGGNEKLFF. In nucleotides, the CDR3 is TGTGCCAGCAGCCGACAGGGAGGTAATGAAAAACTGTTTTTT.

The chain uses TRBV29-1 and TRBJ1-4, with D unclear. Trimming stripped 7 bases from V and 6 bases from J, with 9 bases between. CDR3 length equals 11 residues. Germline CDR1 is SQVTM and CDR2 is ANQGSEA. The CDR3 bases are TGCAGCGGCTCCGAGGATGAAAAACTGTTTTTT. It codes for CSGSEDEKLFF.

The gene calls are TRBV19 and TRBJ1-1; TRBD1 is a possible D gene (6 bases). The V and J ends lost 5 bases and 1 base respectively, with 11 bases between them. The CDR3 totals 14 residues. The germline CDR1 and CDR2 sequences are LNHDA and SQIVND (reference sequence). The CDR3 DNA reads TGTGCCAGTAGTTTCGGGACATCGAACACTGAAGCTTTCTTT. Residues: CASSFGTSNTEAFF.

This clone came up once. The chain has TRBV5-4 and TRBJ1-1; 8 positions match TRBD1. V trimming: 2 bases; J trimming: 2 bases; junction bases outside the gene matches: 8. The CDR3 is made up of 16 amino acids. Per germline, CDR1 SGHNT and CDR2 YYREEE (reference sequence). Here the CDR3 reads CASSFQGAFPNTEAFF. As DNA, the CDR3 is TGTGCCAGCAGCTTTCAGGGGGCTTTCCCAAACACTGAAGCTTTCTTT.